The 8 T cell receptor beta chains below were found in one sample sequenced in a study of shared clonotypes between healthy human individuals. The method was immunoSEQ multiplex PCR; TCRdb's version includes in-frame clones alone and lacks a portion of them. The sample lists about 110,000 clones, around 65% occurring once. Sequences were obtained from memory CD8+ T cells sorted from blood. Subset here: CD45RO+ cells pooled with CCR7-negative TemRA cells. These receptors came from a woman in her thirties in good health.

Comments on this clone: A far larger clone is just one base off, so this is likely a read error. The conserved phenylalanine or tryptophan is not found at the CDR3 terminus, so this likely reflects a read error. The chain joins TRBV25-1 to TRBJ2-7; D is undetermined. CDR3 length equals 14 residues. Trimming removed 1 base from V and 1 base from J, with 8 bases in between. Germline CDR1 and CDR2: MGHDK and SYGVNS. CDR3 DNA sequence: TGTGCCAGCAGTGAATCTATGGTATCCTACGAGCAGTACCTC. Residues: CASSESMVSYEQYL.

The chain recombines TRBV20-1 with TRBJ1-4, with no clear D. V was trimmed by 5 bases and J by 10 bases, leaving 11 bases between them. The CDR3 length is 11 residues. Germline CDR1 is DFQATT and CDR2 is SNEGSKA (reference sequence). The CDR3 DNA reads TGCAGTGCTTACTTGGGAGGAAAACTGTTTTTT. Protein product: CSAYLGGKLFF.

This chain links TRBV19 with TRBJ2-7; 10 bases are a match to TRBD2. Per germline, CDR1 LNHDA and CDR2 SQIVND (reference sequence). The CDR3 contains 14 residues. Trimming took 1 base from V and 6 from J; bases not matched to a gene: 3. CDR3 nucleotides: TGTGCCAGTAGTATAGGGCTAGCGGGAGTCGAGCAGTACTTC. Translating it yields CASSIGLAGVEQYF.

V usage is TRBV2 and J usage is TRBJ2-1, with TRBD2 matching over 11 bases. The germline V gene encodes CDR1 SNHLY and CDR2 FYNNEI. The CDR3 totals 15 residues. J lost 4 bases, V lost 6 bases, and 5 bases had no gene match. The CDR3 region has the DNA TGTGCCAGCAGGACGACTAGCGGGATATACAATGAGCAGTTCTTC. It specifies CASRTTSGIYNEQFF.

The chain employs TRBV6-5 and TRBJ1-1; 8 bases map to TRBD1. Germline CDR1 is MNHEY and CDR2 is SVGAGI. The CDR3 is made up of 16 amino acids. The trim removed 2 bases at V and 0 bases at J, leaving 5 bases unmatched. The CDR3 sequence is CASSYDRGLMNTEAFF. The CDR3 coding sequence is TGTGCCAGCAGTTACGACAGGGGATTGATGAACACTGAAGCTTTCTTT.

This clone was recorded once. The genes are TRBV27 and TRBJ2-7, with D possibly TRBD1 on 6 matching bases. The germline V gene encodes CDR1 MNHEY and CDR2 SMNVEV (reference sequence). The CDR3 is 15 amino acids. Trimming took off 3 bases at V and 3 bases at J, with 15 bases between the two ends. CDR3 loop: CASSFLQGINYEQYF. CDR3 nucleotides: TGTGCCAGCAGTTTTCTGCAGGGGATAAACTACGAGCAGTACTTC.

This clone has ten or more counts. The chain uses TRBV28 and TRBJ2-6; D is unclear. The CDR3 loop spans 16 amino acids. V was clipped by 4 bases and J by 4 bases, with 14 bases between them. Looked up from germline, CDR1 is MDHEN and CDR2 is SYDVKM. Here the CDR3 reads CASSSTLGSGANVLTF. CDR3 bases: TGTGCCAGCAGTTCTACGCTCGGGTCCGGGGCCAACGTCCTGACTTTC.

CDR3 in amino acids: CASSQVGTEAFF. Here the CDR3 DNA reads TGTGCCAGCAGCCAAGTGGGGACTGAAGCTTTCTTT. This chain joins TRBV4-2 and TRBJ1-1; unclear D gene. This CDR3 is built from 12 residues. The ends were cut back, 1 base at V and 5 bases at J, with 5 bases in the middle. Germline CDR1 reads LGHNA; CDR2 reads YNFKEQ.